The T cell receptor beta chain under discussion was sequenced for a study of blood T cell repertoires in COVID-19. Clones were sequenced by immunoSEQ multiplex PCR, and TCRdb holds only the in-frame ones, with some missing. The sample lists hundreds of thousands of clones, approximately 91% occurring once. This clone has just a few counts. The DNA is left out, because the CDR3 cannot be placed on it with certainty; the CDR3 is given as TCRdb lists it. The sample taken for sequencing was PBMCs or T cells enriched from blood (not recorded which). This TCR was recovered from a middle-aged woman who had recovered from COVID-19.

The CDR3 sequence: CASSFRARDEKLFF. The V gene is TRBV28, the J gene TRBJ1-4; whether TRBD1, the table's D call, matches the DNA was not checked. From germline, CDR1 is MDHEN and CDR2 SYDVKM. Counting both end residues, the CDR3 totals 14 amino acids.